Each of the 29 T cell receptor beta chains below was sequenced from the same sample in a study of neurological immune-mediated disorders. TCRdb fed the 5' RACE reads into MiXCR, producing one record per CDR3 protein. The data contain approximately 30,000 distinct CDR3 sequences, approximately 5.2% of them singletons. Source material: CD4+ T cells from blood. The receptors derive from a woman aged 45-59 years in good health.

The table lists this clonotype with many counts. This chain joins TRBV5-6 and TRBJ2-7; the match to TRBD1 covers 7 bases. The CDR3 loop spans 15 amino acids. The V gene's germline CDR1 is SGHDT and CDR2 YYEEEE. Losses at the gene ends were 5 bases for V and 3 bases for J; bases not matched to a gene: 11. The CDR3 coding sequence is TGTGCCAGCAGTACACAGGGGACACACCTCTACGAGCAGTACTTC. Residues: CASSTQGTHLYEQYF.

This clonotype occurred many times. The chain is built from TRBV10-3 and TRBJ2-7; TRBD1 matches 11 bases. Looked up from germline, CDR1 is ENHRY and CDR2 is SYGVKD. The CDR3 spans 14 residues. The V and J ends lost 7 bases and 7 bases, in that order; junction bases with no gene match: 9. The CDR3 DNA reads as TGTGCCATCAATTCGGACAGGGGGCGAAGGGAGCAGTACTTC. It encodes CAINSDRGRREQYF.

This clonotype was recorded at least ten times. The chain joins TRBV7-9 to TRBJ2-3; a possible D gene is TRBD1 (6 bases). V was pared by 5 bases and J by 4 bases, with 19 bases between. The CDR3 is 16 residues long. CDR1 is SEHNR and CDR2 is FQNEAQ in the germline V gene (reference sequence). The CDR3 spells CASSDLRGTRADTQYF. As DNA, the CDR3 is TGTGCCAGCAGCGATTTAAGGGGGACCCGCGCAGATACGCAGTATTTT.

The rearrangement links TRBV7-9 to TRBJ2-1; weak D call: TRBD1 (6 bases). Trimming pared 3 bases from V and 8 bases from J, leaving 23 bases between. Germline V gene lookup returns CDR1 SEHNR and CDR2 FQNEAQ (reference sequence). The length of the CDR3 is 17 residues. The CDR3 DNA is TGTGCCAGCAGCTTGGGGGCCACCCAATATCCGGCTGATGAGCAGTTCTTC. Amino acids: CASSLGATQYPADEQFF.

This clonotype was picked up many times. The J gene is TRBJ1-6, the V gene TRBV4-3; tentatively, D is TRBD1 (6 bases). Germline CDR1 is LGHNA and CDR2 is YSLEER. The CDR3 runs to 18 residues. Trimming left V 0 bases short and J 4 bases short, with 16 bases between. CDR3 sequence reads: CASSQDKGGAGYNSPLHF. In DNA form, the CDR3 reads TGCGCCAGCAGCCAAGATAAGGGGGGCGCGGGGTATAATTCACCCCTCCACTTT.

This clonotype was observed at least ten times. The CDR3 bases are TGTGCCATCAGTGTACAGGGGTTCGCGAACACCGGGGAGCTGTTTTTT. It yields the protein CAISVQGFANTGELFF. The chain recombines TRBV10-3 with TRBJ2-2; TRBD1 matches at 7 bases. V gave up 4 bases and J gave up 0 bases; unmatched junction bases: 5. CDR1 is ENHRY and CDR2 is SYGVKD in the germline V gene. The CDR3 totals 16 residues.

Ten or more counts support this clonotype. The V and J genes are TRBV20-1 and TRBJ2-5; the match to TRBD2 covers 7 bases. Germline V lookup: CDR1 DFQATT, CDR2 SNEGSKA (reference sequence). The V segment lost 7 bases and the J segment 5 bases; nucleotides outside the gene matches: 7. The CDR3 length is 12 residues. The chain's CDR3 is CSGHPGGETQYF. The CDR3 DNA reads TGCAGTGGTCATCCCGGGGGGGAGACCCAGTACTTC.

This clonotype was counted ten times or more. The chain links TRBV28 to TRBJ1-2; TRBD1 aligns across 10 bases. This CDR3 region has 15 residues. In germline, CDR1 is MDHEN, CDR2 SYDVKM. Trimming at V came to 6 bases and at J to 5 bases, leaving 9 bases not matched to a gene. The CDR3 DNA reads TGTGCCAGCAGAAACCCCCGGGGACAGGGGTATGGCTACACCTTC. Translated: CASRNPRGQGYGYTF.

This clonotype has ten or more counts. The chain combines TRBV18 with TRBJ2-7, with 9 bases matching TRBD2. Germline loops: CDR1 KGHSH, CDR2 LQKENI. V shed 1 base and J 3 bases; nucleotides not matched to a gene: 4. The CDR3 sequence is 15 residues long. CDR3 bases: TGTGCCAGCTCACCACAAGGGACTAGCCGCTACGAGCAGTACTTC. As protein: CASSPQGTSRYEQYF.

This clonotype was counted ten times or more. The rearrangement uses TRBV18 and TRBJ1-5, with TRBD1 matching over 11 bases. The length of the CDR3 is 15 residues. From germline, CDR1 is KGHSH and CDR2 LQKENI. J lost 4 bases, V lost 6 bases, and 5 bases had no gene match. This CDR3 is CASSPGTGGNQPQHF. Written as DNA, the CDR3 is TGTGCCAGCTCTCCCGGGACAGGGGGAAATCAGCCCCAGCATTTT. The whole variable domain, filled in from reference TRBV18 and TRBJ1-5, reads NAGVMQNPRHLVRRRGQEARLRCSPMKGHSHVYWYRQLPEEGLKFMVYLQKENIIDESGMPKERFSAEFPKEGPSILRIQQVVRGDSAAYFCASSPGTGGNQPQHFGDGTRLSIL.

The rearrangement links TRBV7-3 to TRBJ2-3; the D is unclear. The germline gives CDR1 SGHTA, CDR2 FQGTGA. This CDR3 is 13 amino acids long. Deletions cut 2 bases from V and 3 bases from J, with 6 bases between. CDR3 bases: TGTGCCAGCAGCTTAGACATAACAGATACGCAGTATTTT. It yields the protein CASSLDITDTQYF.

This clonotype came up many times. The CDR3 nucleotides read TGCAGTGCTAGCACCCAGGGGGCCAGCTATGGCTACACCTTC. Translated, it gives CSASTQGASYGYTF. This chain joins TRBV20-1 and TRBJ1-2; TRBD1 matches 8 bases. The V and J ends lost 3 bases and 4 bases, in that order; junction bases with no gene match: 7. This CDR3 is 14 amino acids long. Germline lookup yields CDR1 DFQATT and CDR2 SNEGSKA (reference sequence).

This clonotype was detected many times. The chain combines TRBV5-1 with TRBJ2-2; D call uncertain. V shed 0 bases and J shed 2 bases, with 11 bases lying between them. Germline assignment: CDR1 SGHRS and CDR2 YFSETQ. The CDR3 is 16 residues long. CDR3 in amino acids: CASSLVVGPNTGELFF. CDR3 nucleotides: TGCGCCAGCAGCTTGGTTGTGGGCCCAAACACCGGGGAGCTGTTTTTT.

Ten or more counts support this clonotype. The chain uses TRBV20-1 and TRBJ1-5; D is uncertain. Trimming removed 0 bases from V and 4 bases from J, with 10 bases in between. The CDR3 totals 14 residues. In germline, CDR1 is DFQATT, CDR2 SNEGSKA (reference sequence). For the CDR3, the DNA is TGCAGTGCTAGAGAAGCAAGAGGAAATCAGCCCCAGCATTTT. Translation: CSAREARGNQPQHF.

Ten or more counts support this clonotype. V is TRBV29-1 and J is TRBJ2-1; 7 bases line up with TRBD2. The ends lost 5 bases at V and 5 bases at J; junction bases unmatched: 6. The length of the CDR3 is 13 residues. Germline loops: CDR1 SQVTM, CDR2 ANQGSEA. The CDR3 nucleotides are TGCAGCGTTCGTTCTAGCGGAAACAATGAGCAGTTCTTC. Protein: CSVRSSGNNEQFF.

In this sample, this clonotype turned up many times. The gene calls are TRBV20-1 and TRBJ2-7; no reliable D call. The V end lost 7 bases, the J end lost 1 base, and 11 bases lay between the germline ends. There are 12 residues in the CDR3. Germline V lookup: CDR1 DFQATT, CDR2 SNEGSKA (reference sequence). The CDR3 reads CSVTENSYEQYF. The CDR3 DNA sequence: TGCAGTGTGACGGAAAATTCCTACGAGCAGTACTTC.

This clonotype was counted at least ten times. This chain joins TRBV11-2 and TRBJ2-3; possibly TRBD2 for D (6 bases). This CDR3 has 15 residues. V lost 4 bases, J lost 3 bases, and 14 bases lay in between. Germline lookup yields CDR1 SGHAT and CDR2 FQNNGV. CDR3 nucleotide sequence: TGTGCCAGCAGCTCCTTACTAGCAAAGACAGATACGCAGTATTTT. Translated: CASSSLLAKTDTQYF.

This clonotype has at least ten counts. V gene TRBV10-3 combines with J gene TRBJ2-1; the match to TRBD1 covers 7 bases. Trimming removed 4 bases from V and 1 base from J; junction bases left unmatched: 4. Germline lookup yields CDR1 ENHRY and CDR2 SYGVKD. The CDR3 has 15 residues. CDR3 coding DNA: TGTGCCATCAGTGGTCCAGGGGGATCCTACAATGAGCAGTTCTTC. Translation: CAISGPGGSYNEQFF.

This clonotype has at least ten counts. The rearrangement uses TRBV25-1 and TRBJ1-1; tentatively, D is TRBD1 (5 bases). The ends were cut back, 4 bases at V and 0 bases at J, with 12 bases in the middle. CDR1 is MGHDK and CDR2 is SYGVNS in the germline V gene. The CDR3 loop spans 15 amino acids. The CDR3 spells CASSVAGGVNTEAFF. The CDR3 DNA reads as TGTGCCAGCAGTGTAGCGGGGGGAGTGAACACTGAAGCTTTCTTT.

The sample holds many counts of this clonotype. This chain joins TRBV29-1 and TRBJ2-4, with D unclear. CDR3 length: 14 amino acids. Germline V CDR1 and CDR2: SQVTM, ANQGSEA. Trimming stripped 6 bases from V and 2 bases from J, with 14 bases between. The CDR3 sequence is CSVMVGGTKNIQYF. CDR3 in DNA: TGCAGCGTCATGGTTGGCGGCACCAAAAACATTCAGTACTTC.

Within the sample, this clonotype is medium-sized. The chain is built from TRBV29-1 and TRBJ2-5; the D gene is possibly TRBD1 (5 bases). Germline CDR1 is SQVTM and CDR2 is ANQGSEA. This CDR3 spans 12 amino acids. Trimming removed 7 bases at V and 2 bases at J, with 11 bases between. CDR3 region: CSAGDSQETQYF. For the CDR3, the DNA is TGCAGCGCCGGAGACAGTCAAGAGACCCAGTACTTC.

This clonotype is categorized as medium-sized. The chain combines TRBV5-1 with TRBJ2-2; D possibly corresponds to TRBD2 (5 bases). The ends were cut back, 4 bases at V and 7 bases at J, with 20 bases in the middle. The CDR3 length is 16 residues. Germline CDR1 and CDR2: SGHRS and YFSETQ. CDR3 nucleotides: TGCGCCAGCAGCACCCTTAAAGCGGTGCGTGGCGGGGAGCTGTTTTTT. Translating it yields CASSTLKAVRGGELFF.

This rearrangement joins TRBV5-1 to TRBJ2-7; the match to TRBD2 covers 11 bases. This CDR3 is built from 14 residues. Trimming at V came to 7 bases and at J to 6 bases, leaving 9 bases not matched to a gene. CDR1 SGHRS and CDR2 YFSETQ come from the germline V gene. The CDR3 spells CASQPSGGHSEQYF. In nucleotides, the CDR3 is TGCGCCAGCCAGCCTAGCGGGGGGCACAGCGAGCAGTACTTC.

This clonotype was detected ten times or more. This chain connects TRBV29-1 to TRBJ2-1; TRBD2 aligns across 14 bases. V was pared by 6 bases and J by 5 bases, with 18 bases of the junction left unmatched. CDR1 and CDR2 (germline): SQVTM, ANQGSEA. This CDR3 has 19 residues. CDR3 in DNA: TGCAGCGTCCGCCGGGGACTAGCGGGGGTCCTAAGCCCGAACAATGAGCAGTTCTTC. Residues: CSVRRGLAGVLSPNNEQFF.

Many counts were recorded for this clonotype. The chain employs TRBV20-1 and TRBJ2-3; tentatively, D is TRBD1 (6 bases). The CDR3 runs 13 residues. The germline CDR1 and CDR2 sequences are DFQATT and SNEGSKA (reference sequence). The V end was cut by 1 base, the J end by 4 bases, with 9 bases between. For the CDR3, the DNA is TGCAGTGCTAGAGTCAGGGGTGCAGATACGCAGTATTTT. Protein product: CSARVRGADTQYF.

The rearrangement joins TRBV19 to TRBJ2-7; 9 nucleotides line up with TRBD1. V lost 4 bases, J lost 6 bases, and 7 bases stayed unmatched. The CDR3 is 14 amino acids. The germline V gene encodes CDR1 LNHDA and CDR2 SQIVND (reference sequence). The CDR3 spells CASSTGTGLGEQYF. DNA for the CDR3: TGTGCCAGTAGTACCGGGACAGGGCTCGGCGAGCAGTACTTC.

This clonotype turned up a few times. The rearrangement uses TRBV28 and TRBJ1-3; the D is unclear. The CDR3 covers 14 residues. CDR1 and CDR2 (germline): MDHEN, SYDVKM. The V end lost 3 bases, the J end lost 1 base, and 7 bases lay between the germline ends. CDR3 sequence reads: CASSFGGSGNTIYF. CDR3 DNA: TGTGCCAGCAGTTTTGGTGGTTCTGGAAACACCATATATTTT.

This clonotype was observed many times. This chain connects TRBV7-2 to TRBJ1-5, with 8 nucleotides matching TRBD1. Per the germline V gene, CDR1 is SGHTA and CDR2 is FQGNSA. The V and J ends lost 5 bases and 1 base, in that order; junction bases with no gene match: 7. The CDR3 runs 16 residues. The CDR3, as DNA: TGTGCCAGCAGCCCCCGGACAGGGAAAAGCAATCAGCCCCAGCATTTT. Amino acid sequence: CASSPRTGKSNQPQHF.

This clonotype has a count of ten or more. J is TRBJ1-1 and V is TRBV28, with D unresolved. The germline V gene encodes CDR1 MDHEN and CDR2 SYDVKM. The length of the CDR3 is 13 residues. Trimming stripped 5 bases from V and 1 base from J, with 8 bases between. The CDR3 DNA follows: TGTGCCAGCAGTGCGGGCAGGAACACTGAAGCTTTCTTT. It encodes CASSAGRNTEAFF.